The next 22 T cell receptor beta chains were all read from a single sample in a study of T cells in Graves' hyperthyroidism and ophthalmopathy. Amplified TCR beta CDR3 regions derived from RNA transcripts. The TCR CDR3 first-round RT-PCR relied on the HTBI primer set. TCRdb reanalysed the multiplex PCR reads using MiXCR and keeps one entry per CDR3 protein. This table has roughly 550,000 distinct CDR3 sequences, 16% appearing once. Sequenced material: blood. The receptors originated from a woman aged 25 to 39 with Graves' ophthalmopathy.

This rearrangement joins TRBV12-5 to TRBJ1-6; 9 nucleotides agree with TRBD1. There are 19 residues in the CDR3. V was pared by 3 bases and J by 6 bases, with 15 bases of the junction left unmatched. The germline CDR1 and CDR2 sequences are LGHNT and FRNRAP. The chain's CDR3 is CASGFFLRTGTGINSPLHF. The CDR3 DNA follows: TGTGCTAGTGGTTTTTTCCTTCGAACCGGGACAGGGATTAATTCACCCCTCCACTTT.

Points on this clonotype: Being one base from a much bigger clone, this may be a read error. The DNA is left out, because the CDR3 cannot be placed on it with certainty; the CDR3 is given as TCRdb lists it. This chain links TRBV27 with TRBJ1-5. Germline V lookup: CDR1 MNHEY, CDR2 SMNVEV (reference sequence). The CDR3 extends over 15 residues, inclusive of both ends. The CDR3 reads CASSFWGGGNQPQRF.

This clonotype turned up a few times. DNA for the CDR3: TGTGCCACCAGTGATGCCTCAGGGGCGCTAGCCAAAAACATTCAGTACTTC. Translating gives CATSDASGALAKNIQYF. The chain recombines TRBV24-1 with TRBJ2-4; perhaps TRBD1 as D (6 bases). V was cut by 3 bases and J by 0 bases, with 14 bases left in between. From germline, CDR1 is KGHDR and CDR2 SFDVKD. The CDR3 covers 17 residues.

In its sample, this clonotype was seen a few times. The chain uses TRBV12-3 or TRBV12-4 and TRBJ1-1; D uncertain. The CDR3 covers 13 residues. The V and J ends lost 5 bases and 3 bases respectively, with 10 bases between them. The chain's CDR3 is CASSRGFDTEAFF. CDR3 sequence (DNA): TGTGCCAGCAGTCGGGGTTTCGACACTGAAGCTTTCTTT.

The rearrangement links TRBV5-4 to TRBJ1-2, with D possibly being TRBD1 (5 bases). The CDR3 consists of 14 residues. Looked up from germline, CDR1 is SGHNT and CDR2 is YYREEE (reference sequence). Deletions cut 0 bases from V and 2 bases from J, with 8 bases between. In nucleotides, the CDR3 is TGTGCCAGCAGCTTGGCAGGGTTGAACTATGGCTACACCTTC. This encodes CASSLAGLNYGYTF.

This clonotype occurred a few times. This chain links TRBV10-3 with TRBJ1-5; D may be TRBD1 (5 bases). CDR1 ENHRY and CDR2 SYGVKD come from the germline V gene. CDR3 length equals 15 residues. Trimming shortened V by 2 bases and J by 0 bases, and 8 bases separated the two germline ends. CDR3 in amino acids: CAISEGAVSNQPQHF. The CDR3 DNA is TGTGCCATCAGTGAGGGGGCGGTTAGCAATCAGCCCCAGCATTTT.

This clonotype was seen repeatedly, ten times or more. V usage is TRBV4-3 and J usage is TRBJ1-1, with TRBD1 matching 8 bases. V shed 0 bases and J 11 bases; nucleotides not matched to a gene: 8. Germline values: CDR1 LGHNA, CDR2 YSLEER. This CDR3 has 14 residues. The CDR3 sequence: CASSQESDRASAFF. CDR3 bases: TGCGCCAGCAGCCAAGAGTCGGACAGGGCTTCGGCTTTCTTT.

This clonotype was picked up many times. The gene calls are TRBV7-8 and TRBJ2-5, with a weak D call TRBD2 (6 bases). V lost 3 bases and J 7 bases, leaving 15 bases between the germline ends. CDR1 is SGHVS and CDR2 is FQNEAQ in the germline V gene. The CDR3 runs 14 residues. For the CDR3, the DNA is TGTGCCAGCAGCTTGGAGGGCGGGGCGGGGACCCAGTACTTC. It specifies CASSLEGGAGTQYF.

This clonotype appeared a few times. J is TRBJ2-2 and V is TRBV3-1; a possible D gene is TRBD2 (5 bases). The length of the CDR3 is 12 residues. Germline values: CDR1 LGHDT, CDR2 YNNKEL (reference sequence). Trimming took off 4 bases at V and 8 bases at J, with 8 bases between the two ends. The CDR3 region is CASSLGMGELFF. The DNA of the CDR3 is TGTGCCAGCAGCCTCGGGATGGGGGAGCTGTTTTTT.

This rearrangement joins TRBV5-6 to TRBJ1-1, with TRBD1 as a possible D gene (6 bases). Germline values: CDR1 SGHDT, CDR2 YYEEEE. Trimming shortened V by 3 bases and J by 5 bases, and 11 bases separated the two germline ends. This CDR3 region has 13 residues. CDR3 nucleotide sequence: TGTGCCAGCAGCTGGGGGCTGGGGACTGAAGCTTTCTTT. Protein: CASSWGLGTEAFF.

At least ten counts were recorded for this clonotype. The V and J genes are TRBV7-2 and TRBJ2-5; no reliable D call. Between the trimmed V and J ends, which lost 2 bases and 1 base, there was a span of 8 bases. Per germline, CDR1 SGHTA and CDR2 FQGNSA. The length of the CDR3 is 14 residues. CDR3: CASSLMKSQETQYF. The CDR3 nucleotides are TGTGCCAGCAGCTTAATGAAGAGCCAAGAGACCCAGTACTTC.

This clonotype was observed at least ten times. The chain combines TRBV12-3 or TRBV12-4 with TRBJ1-6, with D perhaps matching TRBD1 (6 bases). CDR3 length: 15 residues. V lost 5 bases, J lost 2 bases, and 10 bases lay in between. CDR3 DNA sequence: TGTGCCAGCAGTCCGCGGACAGCCTATAATTCACCCCTCCACTTT. It translates to CASSPRTAYNSPLHF.

This clonotype has just a few counts. The chain uses TRBV24-1 and TRBJ2-1; 7 positions match TRBD2. Germline CDR1 is KGHDR and CDR2 is SFDVKD. The CDR3 has 12 amino acids. V lost 4 bases, J lost 10 bases, and 3 bases stayed unmatched. The CDR3, as DNA: TGTGCCACCAGTGAAAATAGCGGGGAGCAGTTCTTC. Translating gives CATSENSGEQFF.

The sample holds a few counts of this clonotype. This chain connects TRBV13 to TRBJ1-1, with D uncertain. CDR3 length equals 14 residues. Germline lookup yields CDR1 PRHDT and CDR2 FYEKMQ (reference sequence). With 0 bases removed from V and 4 bases from J, the gap between germline ends came to 9 bases. The CDR3 is CASSLGVGPTEAFF. The CDR3 DNA is TGTGCCAGCAGCTTAGGAGTGGGTCCCACTGAAGCTTTCTTT.

This clonotype has at least ten counts. The J gene is TRBJ2-1, the V gene TRBV11-3, with a weak D call TRBD2 (5 bases). Germline CDR1 is SGHNT and CDR2 is YENEEA. V lost 3 bases to trimming and J lost 5 bases, with 14 bases between them. This CDR3 is built from 15 residues. The CDR3 nucleotides are TGTGCCAGCAGCTTGACGTTCGGGAAGGACAATGAGCAGTTCTTC. It specifies CASSLTFGKDNEQFF.

In this sample, this clonotype turned up a few times. This sequence joins TRBV29-1 and TRBJ2-1; a weak D match, TRBD2 (6 bases). The CDR3 sequence is 12 residues long. CDR1 and CDR2 (germline): SQVTM, ANQGSEA. Between the trimmed V and J ends, which lost 6 bases and 9 bases, there was a span of 15 bases. The CDR3 reads CSVAGPAREQFF. The CDR3 coding sequence is TGCAGCGTGGCGGGACCAGCACGTGAGCAGTTCTTC.

Concerning this clonotype itself: A clone one base away is much larger, so this may be a read error. V gene TRBV13 combines with J gene TRBJ2-1, with 15 bases aligning to TRBD2. V was pared by 5 bases and J by 3 bases, with 14 bases of the junction left unmatched. Germline values: CDR1 PRHDT, CDR2 FYEKMQ (reference sequence). This CDR3 has 20 residues. CDR3 nucleotides: TGTGCCAGCAGCCCCATCCCGGGACTAGCGGGAGGAAGTAGCTACAATGAGCAGTTCTTC. Its protein is CASSPIPGLAGGSSYNEQFF.

The chain recombines TRBV7-2 with TRBJ2-1; D possibly corresponds to TRBD2 (5 bases). Germline CDR1 and CDR2: SGHTA and FQGNSA. V was cut by 0 bases and J by 4 bases, with 10 bases left in between. The CDR3 contains 15 residues. The CDR3 nucleotides are TGTGCCAGCAGCTTAGCGCCGGAGCGGTACAATGAGCAGTTCTTC. Translating gives CASSLAPERYNEQFF.

This clonotype appeared many times. This rearrangement joins TRBV28 to TRBJ2-1, with 8 bases identical to TRBD2. The CDR3 runs to 15 residues. V shed 4 bases, J shed 2 bases, and the junction held 4 bases outside the gene matches. Germline lookup yields CDR1 MDHEN and CDR2 SYDVKM. CDR3 in amino acids: CASSSGGGTYNEQFF. The CDR3, as DNA: TGTGCCAGCAGTTCCGGGGGGGGCACCTACAATGAGCAGTTCTTC.

This clonotype was seen a few times. The chain couples TRBV15 to TRBJ1-5; TRBD1 is a possible D gene (6 bases). Per the germline V gene, CDR1 is LNHNV and CDR2 is YYDKDF (reference sequence). V lost 0 bases to trimming and J lost 8 bases, with 14 bases between them. This CDR3 is 15 amino acids long. CDR3 DNA sequence: TGTGCCACCAGCAGAGATGGGGGCGGTGGTAAGCCCCAGCATTTT. This translates into CATSRDGGGGKPQHF.

This clonotype showed up just a few times. This chain joins TRBV5-1 and TRBJ2-3; TRBD2 might be the D (7 bases). Germline-derived CDR1 and CDR2 are SGHRS and YFSETQ. V lost 3 bases to trimming and J lost 0 bases, with 14 bases between them. CDR3 size: 16 residues. DNA of the CDR3: TGCGCCAGCAGCTCGGGGGGCCGGACTAGCACAGATACGCAGTATTTT. This codes for CASSSGGRTSTDTQYF. The entire variable domain, with the rest obtained from reference TRBV5-1 and TRBJ2-3, is as follows: KAGVTQTPRYLIKTRGQQVTLSCSPISGHRSVSWYQQTPGQGLQFLFEYFSETQRNKGNFPGRFSGRQFSNSRSEMNVSTLELGDSALYLCASSSGGRTSTDTQYFGPGTRLTVL.

This clonotype was seen ten or more times. The chain's CDR3 is CSAIGQSAPNYGYTF. Here the CDR3 DNA reads TGCAGTGCCATCGGACAGTCAGCTCCTAACTATGGCTACACCTTC. The chain has TRBV20-1 and TRBJ1-2, with TRBD1 as a possible D gene (6 bases). V lost 6 bases, J lost 0 bases, and 17 bases lay in between. The germline gives CDR1 DFQATT, CDR2 SNEGSKA (reference sequence). This CDR3 region has 15 residues.